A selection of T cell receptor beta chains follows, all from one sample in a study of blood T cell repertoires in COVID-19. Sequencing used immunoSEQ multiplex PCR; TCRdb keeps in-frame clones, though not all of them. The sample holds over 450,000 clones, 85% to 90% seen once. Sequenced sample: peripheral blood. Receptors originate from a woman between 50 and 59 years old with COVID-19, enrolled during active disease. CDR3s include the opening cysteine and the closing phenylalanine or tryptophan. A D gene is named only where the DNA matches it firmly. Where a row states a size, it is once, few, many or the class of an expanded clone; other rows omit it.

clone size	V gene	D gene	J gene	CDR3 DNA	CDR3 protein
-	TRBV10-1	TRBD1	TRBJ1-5	TGCGCCAGCAGTGTGCTACACGGGACAGGAAATCAGCCCCAGCATTTT	CASSVLHGTGNQPQHF
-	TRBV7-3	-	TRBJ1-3	TGTGCCAGCAGCGGATTGAGGGCGGGAAACACCATATATTTT	CASSGLRAGNTIYF
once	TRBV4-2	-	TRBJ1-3	TGTGCCAGCAGCCCCGAGCATGGAAACACCATATATTTT	CASSPEHGNTIYF
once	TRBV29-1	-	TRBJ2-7	TGCAGCGTTGAAGACGAGGACAGTCCCTCCTACGAGCAGTACTTC	CSVEDEDSPSYEQYF
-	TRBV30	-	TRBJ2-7	TGTGCCTGGAGTCCTAGCAGGACAGAAACCTACGAGCAGTACTTC	CAWSPSRTETYEQYF
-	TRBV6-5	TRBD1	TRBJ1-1	TGTGCCAGCAAAGACAGGGGGGGAATTAACACTGAAGCTTTCTTT	CASKDRGGINTEAFF
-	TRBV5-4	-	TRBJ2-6	TGTGCCAGCAGCTTAGGGCCTACAGGGCTCTTATCTGGGGCCAACGTCCTGACTTTC	CASSLGPTGLLSGANVLTF
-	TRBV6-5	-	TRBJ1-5	TGTGCCAGCGGAGGGGAAAATCAGCCCCAGCATTTT	CASGGENQPQHF
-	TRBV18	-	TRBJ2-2	TGTGCCAGCTCACCCACTACGAACACCGGGGAGCTGTTTTTT	CASSPTTNTGELFF
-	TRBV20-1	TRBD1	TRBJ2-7	TGCAGTGCTAGTCTACAGGGGGCGGTACACGAGCAGTACTTC	CSASLQGAVHEQYF
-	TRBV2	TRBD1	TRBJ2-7	TGTGCCAGCAGTGGGCAGGGGGATCTAATTTCCTACGAGCAGTACTTC	CASSGQGDLISYEQYF
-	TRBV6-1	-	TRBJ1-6	TGTGCCAGCAGTGAAGAGCAGGGTTCACCCCTCCACTTT	CASSEEQGSPLHF
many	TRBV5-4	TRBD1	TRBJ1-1	TGTGCCAGCAGCTTGGGACAGGGAGGAACTGAAGCTTTCTTT	CASSLGQGGTEAFF
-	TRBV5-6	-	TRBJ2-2	TGTGCCAGCAGCTTGGGACAAAACACCGGGGAGCTGTTTTTT	CASSLGQNTGELFF
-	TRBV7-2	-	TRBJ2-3	TGTGCCAGCAGCTTACTCGGCACAGATACGCAGTATTTT	CASSLLGTDTQYF
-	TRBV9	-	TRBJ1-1	TGTGCCAGCAGCCCCGACTCTTCTCCTTTAGTAGGGAACACTGAAGCTTTCTTT	CASSPDSSPLVGNTEAFF
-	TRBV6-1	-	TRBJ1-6	TGTGCCAGCAGTGAAGACCGGGATTCACCCCTCCACTTT	CASSEDRDSPLHF
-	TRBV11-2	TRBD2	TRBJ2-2	TGTGCCAGCAGCTTAGATCGCGGCGGGGGTAGGATGTTTTTT	CASSLDRGGGRMFF
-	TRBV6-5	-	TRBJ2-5	TGTGCCAGCAGGCTTAACAGGGCGCAAGAGACCCAGTACTTC	CASRLNRAQETQYF
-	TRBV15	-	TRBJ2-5	TGTGCCACCAGCAGAGCAGGGGCAGAGACCCAGTACTTC	CATSRAGAETQYF
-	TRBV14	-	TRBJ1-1	TGTGCCAGCAGCCAAGTCATTGAAGCTTTCTTT	CASSQVIEAFF
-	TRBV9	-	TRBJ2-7	TGTGCCAGCAGCGTAGGTTCGCGGGCTAGCTCCTACGAGCAGTACTTC	CASSVGSRASSYEQYF
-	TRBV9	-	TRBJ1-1	TGTGCCAGCAGCGTAGCTCTAGGGGCTGAAGCTTTCTTT	CASSVALGAEAFF
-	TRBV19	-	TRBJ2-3	TGTGCCAGTAGTATAGTACCCCATGAGCAGGGCGATACGCAGTATTTT	CASSIVPHEQGDTQYF
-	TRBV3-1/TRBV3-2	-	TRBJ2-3	TGTGCCAGCAGCCTCCAGGGGCTACGCCCAGATACGCAGTATTTT	CASSLQGLRPDTQYF
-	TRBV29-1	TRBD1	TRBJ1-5	TGCAGCGTGGGCTGGACAGGGCTAGGGCCCCAGCATTTT	CSVGWTGLGPQHF
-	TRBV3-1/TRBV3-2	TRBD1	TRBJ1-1	TGTGCCAGCAGCCCTGGACAGGGGACCGCCCGAAGGAATGAAGCTTTCTTT	CASSPGQGTARRNEAFF
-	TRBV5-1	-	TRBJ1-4	TGCGCCAGCAGCTTGGAAGGGGCGGGAAATGAAAAACTGTTTTTT	CASSLEGAGNEKLFF
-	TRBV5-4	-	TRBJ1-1	TGTGCCAGCAGAAATCCTACGACCTCAGGGGACGCTTTCTTT	CASRNPTTSGDAFF